This T cell receptor beta chain was captured in a study of regulatory T cells in long-lasting Graves disease. Study results and limitations: The work looked only at peripheral blood and did not look at thyroid tissue. Persistent Graves' cases showed lower TCR diversity than newly diagnosed cases. Persistent disease samples used TRBV28, TRBJ1-2 and TRBJ2-5 preferentially.

In its sample, this clonotype was seen many times. As yet, its antigen is unknown. This CDR3 contains 14 residues. CDR1 is DFQATT, CDR2 SNEGSKA, per germline (reference sequence). V gave up 4 bases and J gave up 1 base, with 13 bases separating them. In building TCR beta libraries, iRepertoire HTBI primers were used together with Arm-PCR of CDR3 regions. Original methodology: Identified across the samples were fewer than 70 TRBV segments and around 14 TRBJ segments. TCRdb reprocessed the multiplex PCR reads via MiXCR and lists one record per CDR3 protein. TCRdb, not the original authors, processed these V and J calls. The sample carries fewer than 600,000 distinct CDR3 sequences, approximately 23% recorded once. The sample's time point: persistent/refractory GD, antithyroid drugs over 5 years with positive TRAb. After RNA was extracted from PBMCs, the TCR library was made from it.

The clonotype comes from a female donor with Graves disease. The chain employs TRBV20-1 and TRBJ2-5, with TRBD2 as a possible D gene (5 bases). The sequencing used peripheral blood mononuclear cells (PBMCs), collected when the disease was refractory, from a patient treated with antithyroid drugs. This CDR3 is CSAKGRAGQETQYF. The CDR3, as DNA: TGCAGTGCTAAAGGTCGGGCGGGCCAAGAGACCCAGTACTTC.